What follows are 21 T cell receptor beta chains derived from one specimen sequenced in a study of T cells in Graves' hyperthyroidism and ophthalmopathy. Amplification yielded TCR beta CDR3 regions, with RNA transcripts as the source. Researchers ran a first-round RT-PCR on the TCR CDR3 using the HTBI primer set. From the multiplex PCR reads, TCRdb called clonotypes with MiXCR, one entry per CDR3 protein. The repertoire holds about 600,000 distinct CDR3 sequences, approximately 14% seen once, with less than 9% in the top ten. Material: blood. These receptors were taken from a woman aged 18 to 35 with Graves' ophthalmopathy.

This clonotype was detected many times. CDR3 sequence reads: CASSPPGAGNEQFF. In DNA, the CDR3 is TGTGCCAGCTCACCGCCGGGGGCCGGCAATGAGCAGTTCTTC. The V call is TRBV18, the J call TRBJ2-1; D is tentatively TRBD1 or TRBD2 (6 bases each). The germline V gene encodes CDR1 KGHSH and CDR2 LQKENI. The CDR3 extends over 14 amino acids. The germline V and J ends were trimmed by 3 bases and 6 bases, with 12 bases remaining between them. Full variable domain (missing parts from reference TRBV18 and TRBJ2-1): NAGVMQNPRHLVRRRGQEARLRCSPMKGHSHVYWYRQLPEEGLKFMVYLQKENIIDESGMPKERFSAEFPKEGPSILRIQQVVRGDSAAYFCASSPPGAGNEQFFGPGTRLTVL.

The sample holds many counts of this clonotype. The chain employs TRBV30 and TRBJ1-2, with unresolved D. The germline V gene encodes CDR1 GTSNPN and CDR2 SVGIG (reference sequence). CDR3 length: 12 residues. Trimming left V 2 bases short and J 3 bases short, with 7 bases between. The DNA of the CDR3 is TGTGCCTGGAGTCCGGGAGACTATGGCTACACCTTC. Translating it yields CAWSPGDYGYTF. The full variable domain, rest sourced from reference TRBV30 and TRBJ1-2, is SQTIHQWPATLVQPVGSPLSLECTVEGTSNPNLYWYRQAAGRGLQLLFYSVGIGQISSEVPQNLSASRPQDRQFILSSKKLLLSDSGFYLCAWSPGDYGYTFGSGTRLTVV.

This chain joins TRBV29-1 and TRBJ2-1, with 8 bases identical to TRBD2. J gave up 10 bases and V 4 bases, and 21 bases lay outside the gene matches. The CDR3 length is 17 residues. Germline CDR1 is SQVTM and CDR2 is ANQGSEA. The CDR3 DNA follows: TGCAGCGTTGGTGGCGTCGGCCCAAGAGCGGAGCGGGGGGAGCAGTTCTTC. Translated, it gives CSVGGVGPRAERGEQFF.

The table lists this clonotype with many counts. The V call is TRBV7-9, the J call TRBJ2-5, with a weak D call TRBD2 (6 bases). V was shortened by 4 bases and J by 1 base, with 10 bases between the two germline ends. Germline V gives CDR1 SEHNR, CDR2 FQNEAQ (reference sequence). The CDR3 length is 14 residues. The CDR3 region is CASSSWDFQETQYF. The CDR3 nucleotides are TGTGCCAGCAGCTCGTGGGACTTCCAAGAGACCCAGTACTTC. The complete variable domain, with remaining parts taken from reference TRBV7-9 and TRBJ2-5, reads DTGVSQNPRHKITKRGQNVTFRCDPISEHNRLYWYRQTLGQGPEFLTYFQNEAQLEKSRLLSDRFSAERPKGSFSTLEIQRTEQGDSAMYLCASSSWDFQETQYFGPGTRLLVL.

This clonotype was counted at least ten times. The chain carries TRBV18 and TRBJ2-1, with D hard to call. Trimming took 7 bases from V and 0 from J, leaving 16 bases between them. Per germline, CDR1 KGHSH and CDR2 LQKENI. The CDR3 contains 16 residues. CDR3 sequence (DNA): TGTGCCAGCTTACCTAGGCGGACGAGCTCCTACAATGAGCAGTTCTTC. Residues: CASLPRRTSSYNEQFF.

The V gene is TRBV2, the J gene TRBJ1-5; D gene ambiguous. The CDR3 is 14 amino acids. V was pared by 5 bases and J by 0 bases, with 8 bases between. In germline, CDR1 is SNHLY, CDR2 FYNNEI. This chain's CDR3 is CASSTDYSNQPQHF. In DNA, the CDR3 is TGTGCCAGCAGTACCGACTATAGCAATCAGCCCCAGCATTTT.

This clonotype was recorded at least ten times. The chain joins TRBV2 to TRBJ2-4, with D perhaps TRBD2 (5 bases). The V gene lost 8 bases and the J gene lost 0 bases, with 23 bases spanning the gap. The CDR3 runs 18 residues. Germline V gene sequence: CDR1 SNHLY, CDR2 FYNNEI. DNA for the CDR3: TGTGCCAGCCTCCGGAGGCTAGGCGCGGATCTAGCCAAAAACATTCAGTACTTC. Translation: CASLRRLGADLAKNIQYF.

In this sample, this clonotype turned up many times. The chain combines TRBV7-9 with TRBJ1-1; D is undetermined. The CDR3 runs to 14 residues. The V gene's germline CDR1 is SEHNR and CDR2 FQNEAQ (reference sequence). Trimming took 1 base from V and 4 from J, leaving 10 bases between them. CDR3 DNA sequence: TGTGCCAGCAGCTTAGGTCCTCACTCCACTGAAGCTTTCTTT. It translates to CASSLGPHSTEAFF.

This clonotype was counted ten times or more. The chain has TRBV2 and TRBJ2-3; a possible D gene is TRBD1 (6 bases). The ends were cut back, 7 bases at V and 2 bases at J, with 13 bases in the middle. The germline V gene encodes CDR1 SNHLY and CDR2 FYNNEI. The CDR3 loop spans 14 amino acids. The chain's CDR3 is CASTDRFHTDTQYF. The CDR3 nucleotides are TGTGCCAGCACCGACAGGTTCCACACAGATACGCAGTATTTT.

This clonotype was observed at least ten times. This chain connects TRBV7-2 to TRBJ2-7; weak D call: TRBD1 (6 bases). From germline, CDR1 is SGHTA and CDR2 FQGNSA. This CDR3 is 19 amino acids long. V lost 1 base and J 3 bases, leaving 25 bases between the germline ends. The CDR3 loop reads CASSLGGYPTGPPIYEQYF. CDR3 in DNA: TGTGCCAGCAGCTTAGGGGGGTACCCTACAGGGCCACCAATCTACGAGCAGTACTTC.

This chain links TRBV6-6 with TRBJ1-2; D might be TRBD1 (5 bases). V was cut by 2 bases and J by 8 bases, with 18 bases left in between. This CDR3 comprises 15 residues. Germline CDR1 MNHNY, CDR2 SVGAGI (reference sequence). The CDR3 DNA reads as TGTGCCAGCAGTTACACACACCCCAGGGCGGGAGGCTACACCTTC. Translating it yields CASSYTHPRAGGYTF.

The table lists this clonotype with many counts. CDR3 amino acids: CASSASEGVGNTIYF. The CDR3 DNA reads as TGTGCCAGCAGTGCCAGCGAGGGCGTGGGAAACACCATATATTTT. This sequence joins TRBV12-3 or TRBV12-4 and TRBJ1-3; D unclear. The germline V and J ends were trimmed by 5 bases and 4 bases, with 15 bases remaining between them. This CDR3 is built from 15 residues.

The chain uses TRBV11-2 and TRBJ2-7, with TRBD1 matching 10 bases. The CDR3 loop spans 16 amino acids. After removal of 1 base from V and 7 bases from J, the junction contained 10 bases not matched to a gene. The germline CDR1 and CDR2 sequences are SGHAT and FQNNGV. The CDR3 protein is CASSLVGTGDLREQYF. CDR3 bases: TGTGCCAGCAGCTTAGTGGGGACAGGGGACCTCCGAGAGCAGTACTTC.

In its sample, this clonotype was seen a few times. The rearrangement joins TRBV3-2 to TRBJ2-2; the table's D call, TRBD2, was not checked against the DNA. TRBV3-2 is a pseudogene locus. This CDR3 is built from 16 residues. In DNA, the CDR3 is TGTGCCAGCAGCCAACGAGGGAGGGGAGGAGCCGGGGAGCTGTTTTTT. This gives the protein CASSQRGRGGAGELFF.

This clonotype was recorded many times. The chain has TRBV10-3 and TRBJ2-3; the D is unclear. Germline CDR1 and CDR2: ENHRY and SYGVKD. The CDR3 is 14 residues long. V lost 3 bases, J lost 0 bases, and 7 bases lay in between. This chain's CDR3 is CAISEGFSTDTQYF. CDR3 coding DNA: TGTGCCATCAGTGAAGGTTTCAGCACAGATACGCAGTATTTT.

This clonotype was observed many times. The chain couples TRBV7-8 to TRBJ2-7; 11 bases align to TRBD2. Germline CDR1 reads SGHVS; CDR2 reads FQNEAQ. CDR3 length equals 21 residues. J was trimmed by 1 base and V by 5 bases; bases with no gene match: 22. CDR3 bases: TGTGCCAGCAGCCCTAGAGGGTTCGTGCTAGCGGGAGGCCCGACTTCCTACGAGCAGTACTTC. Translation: CASSPRGFVLAGGPTSYEQYF.

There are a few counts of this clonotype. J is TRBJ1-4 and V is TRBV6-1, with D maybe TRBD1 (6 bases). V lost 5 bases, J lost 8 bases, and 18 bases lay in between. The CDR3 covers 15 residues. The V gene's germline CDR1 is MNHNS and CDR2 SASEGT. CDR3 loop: CASSTRTEGREKLFF. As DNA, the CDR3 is TGTGCCAGCAGTACCCGGACAGAGGGTCGCGAAAAACTGTTTTTT.

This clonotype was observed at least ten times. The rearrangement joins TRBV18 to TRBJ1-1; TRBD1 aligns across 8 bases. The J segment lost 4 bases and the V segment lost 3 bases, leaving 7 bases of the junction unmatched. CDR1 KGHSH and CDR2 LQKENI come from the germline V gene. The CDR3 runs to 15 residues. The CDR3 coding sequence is TGTGCCAGCTCACCGCGCCAGGGGGCGAGCACTGAAGCTTTCTTT. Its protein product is CASSPRQGASTEAFF. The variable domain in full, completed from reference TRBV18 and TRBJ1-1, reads NAGVMQNPRHLVRRRGQEARLRCSPMKGHSHVYWYRQLPEEGLKFMVYLQKENIIDESGMPKERFSAEFPKEGPSILRIQQVVRGDSAAYFCASSPRQGASTEAFFGQGTRLTVV.

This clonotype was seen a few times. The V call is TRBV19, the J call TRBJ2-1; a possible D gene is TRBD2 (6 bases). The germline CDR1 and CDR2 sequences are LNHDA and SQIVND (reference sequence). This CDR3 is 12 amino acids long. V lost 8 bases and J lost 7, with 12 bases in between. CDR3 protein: CASSPAGNEQFF. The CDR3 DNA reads TGTGCCAGTTCTCCTGCGGGGAATGAGCAGTTCTTC.

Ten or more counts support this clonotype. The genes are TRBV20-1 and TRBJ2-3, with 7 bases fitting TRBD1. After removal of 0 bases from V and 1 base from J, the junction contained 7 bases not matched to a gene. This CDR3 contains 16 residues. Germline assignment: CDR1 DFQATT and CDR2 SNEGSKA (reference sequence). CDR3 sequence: CSARDPTGKGTDTQYF. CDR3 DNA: TGCAGTGCTAGAGATCCGACAGGGAAGGGCACAGATACGCAGTATTTT.

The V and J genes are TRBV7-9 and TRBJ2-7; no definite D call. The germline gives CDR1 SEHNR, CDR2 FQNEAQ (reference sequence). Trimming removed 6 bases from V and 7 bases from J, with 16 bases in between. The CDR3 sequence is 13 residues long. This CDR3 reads CASRSDSLFEQYF. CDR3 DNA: TGTGCCAGCAGATCAGACTCCCTATTTGAGCAGTACTTC.